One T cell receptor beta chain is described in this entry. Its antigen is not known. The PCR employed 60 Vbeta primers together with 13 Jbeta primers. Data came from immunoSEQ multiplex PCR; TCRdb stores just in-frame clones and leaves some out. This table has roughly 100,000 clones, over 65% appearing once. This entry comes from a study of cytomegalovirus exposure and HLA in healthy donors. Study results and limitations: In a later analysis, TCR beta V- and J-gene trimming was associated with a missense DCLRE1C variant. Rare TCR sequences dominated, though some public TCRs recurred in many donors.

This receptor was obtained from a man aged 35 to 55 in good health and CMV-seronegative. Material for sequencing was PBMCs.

CDR3 DNA: TGCAGCGTTAGCGGGAGACAGGGAAATAATGAAAAACTGTTTTTT. This encodes CSVSGRQGNNEKLFF. This chain uses TRBV29-1 with TRBJ1-4, with 7 bases identical to TRBD1. CDR3 length: 15 amino acids. In germline, CDR1 is SQVTM, CDR2 ANQGSEA. V trimming: 5 bases; J trimming: 4 bases; junction bases outside the gene matches: 10.